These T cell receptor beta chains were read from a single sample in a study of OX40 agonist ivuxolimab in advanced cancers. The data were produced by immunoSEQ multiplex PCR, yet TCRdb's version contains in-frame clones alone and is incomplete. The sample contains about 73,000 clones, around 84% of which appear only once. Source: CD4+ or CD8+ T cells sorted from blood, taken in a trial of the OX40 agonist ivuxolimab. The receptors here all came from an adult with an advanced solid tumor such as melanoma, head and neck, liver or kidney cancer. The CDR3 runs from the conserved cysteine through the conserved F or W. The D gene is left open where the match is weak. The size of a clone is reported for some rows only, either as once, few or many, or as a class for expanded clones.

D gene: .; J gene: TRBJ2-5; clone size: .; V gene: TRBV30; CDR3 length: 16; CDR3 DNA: TGTGCCTGGAGTCACAGTTTATGGCAGACCCAAGAGACCCAGTACTTC; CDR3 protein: CAWSHSLWQTQETQYF
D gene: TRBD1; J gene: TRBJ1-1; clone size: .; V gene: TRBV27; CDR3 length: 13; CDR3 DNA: TGTGCCAGCAGGGACAGGGTCGGCACTGAAGCTTTCTTT; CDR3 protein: CASRDRVGTEAFF
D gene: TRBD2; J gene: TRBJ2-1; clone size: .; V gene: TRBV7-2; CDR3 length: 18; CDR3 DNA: TGTGCCAGCAGCTTAGTTACGGGGACTAGCGGGAGGGCCAATGAGCAGTTCTTC; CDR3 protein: CASSLVTGTSGRANEQFF
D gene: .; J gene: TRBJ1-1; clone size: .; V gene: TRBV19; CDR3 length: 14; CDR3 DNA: TGTGCCAGTATAAAGGGGTGGGAATCGGCTGGAGCTTTCTTT; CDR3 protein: CASIKGWESAGAFF
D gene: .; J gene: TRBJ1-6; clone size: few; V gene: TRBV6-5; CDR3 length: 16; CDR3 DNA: TGTGCCAGCAGTTACGGTCTGTGGCGGAGAAATTCACCCCTCCACTTT; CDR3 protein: CASSYGLWRRNSPLHF
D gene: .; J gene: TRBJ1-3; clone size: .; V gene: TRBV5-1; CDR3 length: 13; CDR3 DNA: TGCGCCAGCAGTAGGGACTCTGGAAACACCATATATTTT; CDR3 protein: CASSRDSGNTIYF
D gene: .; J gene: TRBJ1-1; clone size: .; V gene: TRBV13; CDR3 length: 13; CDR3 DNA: TGTGCCAGCAGCGGTGGAAGGAACACTGAAGCTTTCTTT; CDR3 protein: CASSGGRNTEAFF
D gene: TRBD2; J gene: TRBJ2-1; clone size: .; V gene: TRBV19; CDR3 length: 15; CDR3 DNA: TGTGCCAGTAGTCCCCTAGCGGCTCATTACAATGAGCAGTTCTTC; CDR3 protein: CASSPLAAHYNEQFF
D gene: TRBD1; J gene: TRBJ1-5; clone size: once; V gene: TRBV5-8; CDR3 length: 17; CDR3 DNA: TGTGCCAGCAGCCCCGGGGCAGGGGGCGGAGGCAATCAGCCCCAGCATTTT; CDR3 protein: CASSPGAGGGGNQPQHF
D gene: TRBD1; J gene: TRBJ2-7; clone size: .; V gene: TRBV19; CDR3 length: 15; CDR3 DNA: TGTGCCAGTAGTACCACCGGGACAGGGGGCGCCGAGCAGTACTTC; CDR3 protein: CASSTTGTGGAEQYF
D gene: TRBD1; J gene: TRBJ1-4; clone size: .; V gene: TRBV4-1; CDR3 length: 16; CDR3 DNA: TGCGCCAGCAGCCAAGGTCCGGGACAGGGTTATGAAAAACTGTTTTTT; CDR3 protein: CASSQGPGQGYEKLFF
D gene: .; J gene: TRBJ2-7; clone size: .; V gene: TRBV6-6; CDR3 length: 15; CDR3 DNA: TGTGCCAGCAGTTACTCCCTGGAGGGTACCTACGAGCAGTACTTC; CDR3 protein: CASSYSLEGTYEQYF
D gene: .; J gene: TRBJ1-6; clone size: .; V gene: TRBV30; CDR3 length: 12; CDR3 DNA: TGTGCCTGGAGGCAGAGGGATTCACCCCTCCACTTT; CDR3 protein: CAWRQRDSPLHF
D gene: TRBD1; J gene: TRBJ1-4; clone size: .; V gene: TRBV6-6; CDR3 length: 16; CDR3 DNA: TGTGCCAGCAGGGTGACAGGGGGATCAACTAATGAAAAACTGTTTTTT; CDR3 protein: CASRVTGGSTNEKLFF
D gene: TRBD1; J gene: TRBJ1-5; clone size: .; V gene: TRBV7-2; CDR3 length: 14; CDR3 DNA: TGTGCCAGCAGCTACAGGGGGGGAAATCAGCCCCAGCATTTT; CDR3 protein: CASSYRGGNQPQHF
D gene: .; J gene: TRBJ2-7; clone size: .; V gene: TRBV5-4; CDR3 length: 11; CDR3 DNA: TGTGCCAGCAGCTCACAATACGAGCAGTACTTC; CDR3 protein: CASSSQYEQYF
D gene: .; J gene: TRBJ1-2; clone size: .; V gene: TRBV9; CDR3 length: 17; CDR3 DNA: TGTGCCAGCAGCGTTAGGGGGAGGGATAGGGGCGGTGATGGCTACACCTTC; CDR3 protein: CASSVRGRDRGGDGYTF
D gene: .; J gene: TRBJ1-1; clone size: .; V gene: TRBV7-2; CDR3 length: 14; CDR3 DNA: TGTGCCAGCAACTTGTGGGCTGGGAACACTGAAGCTTTCTTT; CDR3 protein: CASNLWAGNTEAFF
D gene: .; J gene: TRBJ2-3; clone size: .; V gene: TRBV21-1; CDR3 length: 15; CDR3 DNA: TGTGCCAGCAGCAAGGGATGTGCTCTCCTCCATACGCAGTATTTT; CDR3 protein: CASSKGCALLHTQYF
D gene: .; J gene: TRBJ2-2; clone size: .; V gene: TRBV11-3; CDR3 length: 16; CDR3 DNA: TGTGCCAGCAGCACTCCCCCGGGGAGAAGCACCGGGGAGCTGTTTTTT; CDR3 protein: CASSTPPGRSTGELFF
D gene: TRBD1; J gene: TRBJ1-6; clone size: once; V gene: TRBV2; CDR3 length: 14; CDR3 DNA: TGTGCCAGCAGGGGGACAGGGAGTAATTCACCCCTCCACTTT; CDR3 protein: CASRGTGSNSPLHF
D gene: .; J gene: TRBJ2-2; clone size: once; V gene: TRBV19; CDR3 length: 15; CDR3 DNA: TGTGCCAGTAGTATCTGGTCTTTGAACACCGGGGAGCTGTTTTTT; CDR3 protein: CASSIWSLNTGELFF
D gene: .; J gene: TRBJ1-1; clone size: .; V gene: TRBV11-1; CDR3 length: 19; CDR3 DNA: TGTGCCAGCAGCTTAGCGGCCGCGGGGTCGAACCGGCTGAACACTGAAGCTTTCTTT; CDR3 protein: CASSLAAAGSNRLNTEAFF
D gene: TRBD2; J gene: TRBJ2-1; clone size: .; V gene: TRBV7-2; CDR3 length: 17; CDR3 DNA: TGTGCCAGCAGCTTAGACCGCGGACTAGCGGGATACAATGAGCAGTTCTTC; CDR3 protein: CASSLDRGLAGYNEQFF
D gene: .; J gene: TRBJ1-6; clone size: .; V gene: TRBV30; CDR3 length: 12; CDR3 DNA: TGTGCCTGGACCAGGGGCGACTCACCCCTCCACTTT; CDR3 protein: CAWTRGDSPLHF
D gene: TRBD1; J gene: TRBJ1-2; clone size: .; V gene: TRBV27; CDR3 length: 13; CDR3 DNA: TGTGCCAGCAGTGTTACAGGGACAGGTGGCTACACCTTC; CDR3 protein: CASSVTGTGGYTF
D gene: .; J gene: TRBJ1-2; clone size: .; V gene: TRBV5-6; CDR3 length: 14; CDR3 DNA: TGTGCCAGCAGCTTCGGGACAACGAACTATGGCTACACCTTC; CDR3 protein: CASSFGTTNYGYTF
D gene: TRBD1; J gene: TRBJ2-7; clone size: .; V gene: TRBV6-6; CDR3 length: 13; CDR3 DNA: TGTGCCAGCAGCCGAGGGACAGATTACGAGCAGTACTTC; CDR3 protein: CASSRGTDYEQYF
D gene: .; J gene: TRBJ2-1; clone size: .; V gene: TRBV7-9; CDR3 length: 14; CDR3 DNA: TGTGCCAGCAGCTTAGATCAGGCCAACAATGAGCAGTTCTTC; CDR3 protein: CASSLDQANNEQFF
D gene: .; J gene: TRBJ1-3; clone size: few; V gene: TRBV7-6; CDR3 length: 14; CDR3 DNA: TGTGCCAGCAGCTTAGGGGACCTCAGAAACACCATATATTTT; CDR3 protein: CASSLGDLRNTIYF
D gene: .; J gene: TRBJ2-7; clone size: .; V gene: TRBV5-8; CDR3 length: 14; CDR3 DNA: TGTGCCAGCAGCTTGCAAGGTGGGGGCTACGAGCAGTACTTC; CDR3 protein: CASSLQGGGYEQYF
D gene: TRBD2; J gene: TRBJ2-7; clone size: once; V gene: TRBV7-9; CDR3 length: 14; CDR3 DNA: TGTGCCAGCAGCAAGACGGGGGGAACCTACGAGCAGTACTTC; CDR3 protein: CASSKTGGTYEQYF
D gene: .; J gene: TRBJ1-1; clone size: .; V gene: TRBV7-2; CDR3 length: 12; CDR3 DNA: TGTGCCAGCAGCCCGGACAGACGTAAGGCTTTCTTT; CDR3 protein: CASSPDRRKAFF
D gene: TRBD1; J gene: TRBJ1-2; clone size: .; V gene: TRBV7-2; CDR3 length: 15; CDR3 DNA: TGTGCCAGCAGCTTGGGGACAGGGGTCGAGTATGGCTACACCTTC; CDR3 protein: CASSLGTGVEYGYTF
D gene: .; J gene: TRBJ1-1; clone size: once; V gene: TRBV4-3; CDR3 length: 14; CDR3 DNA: TGCGCCAGCAGCCAAGATGGAGGAAACACTGAAGCTTTCTTT; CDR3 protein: CASSQDGGNTEAFF
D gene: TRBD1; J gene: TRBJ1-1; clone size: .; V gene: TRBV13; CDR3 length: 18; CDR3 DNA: TGTGCCAGCAGCTTAGACGGTGGGACAGGTCCGATGAACACTGAAGCTTTCTTT; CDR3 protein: CASSLDGGTGPMNTEAFF
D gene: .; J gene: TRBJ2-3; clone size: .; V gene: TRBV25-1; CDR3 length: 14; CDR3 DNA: TGTGCCAGCAGTGTACAGGGAGGCACAGATACGCAGTATTTT; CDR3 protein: CASSVQGGTDTQYF
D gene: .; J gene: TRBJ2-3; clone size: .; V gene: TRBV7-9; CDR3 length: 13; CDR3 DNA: TGTGCCAGCAGCCTCGGTAGCACAGATACGCAGTATTTT; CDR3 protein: CASSLGSTDTQYF
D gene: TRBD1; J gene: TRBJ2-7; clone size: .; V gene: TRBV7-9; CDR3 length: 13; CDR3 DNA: TGTGCCAGCAGATCGGACAGGGCCCACGAGCAGTACTTC; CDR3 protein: CASRSDRAHEQYF
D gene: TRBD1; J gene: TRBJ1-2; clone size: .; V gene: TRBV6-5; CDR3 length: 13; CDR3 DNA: TGTGCCAGCTTAGGGGGCATCGGCTATGGCTACACCTTC; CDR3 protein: CASLGGIGYGYTF
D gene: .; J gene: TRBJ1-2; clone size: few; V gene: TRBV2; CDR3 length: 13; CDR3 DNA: TGTGCCAGCAGTGGGACCAAAGACTATGGCTACACCTTC; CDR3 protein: CASSGTKDYGYTF
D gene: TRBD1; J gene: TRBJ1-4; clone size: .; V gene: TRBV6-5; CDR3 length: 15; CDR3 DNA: TGTGCCAGCAGCCTTCAGGGGGAGGGGGATGAAAAACTGTTTTTT; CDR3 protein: CASSLQGEGDEKLFF
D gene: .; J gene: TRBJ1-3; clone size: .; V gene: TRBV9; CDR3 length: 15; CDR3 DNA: TGTGCCAGCAGCCCAAGCCGACAGGTCTCGGACACCATATATTTT; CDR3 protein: CASSPSRQVSDTIYF
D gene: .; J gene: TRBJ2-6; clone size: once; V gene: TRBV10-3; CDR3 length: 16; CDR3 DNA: TGTGCCATCAGTGAGGGAGGGGGCTCTGGGGCCAACGTCCTGACTTTC; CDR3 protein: CAISEGGGSGANVLTF
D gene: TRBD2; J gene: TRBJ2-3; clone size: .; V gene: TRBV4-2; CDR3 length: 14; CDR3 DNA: TGTGCCAGCAGCAGCGGGGGTTTCACAGATACGCAGTATTTT; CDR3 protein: CASSSGGFTDTQYF
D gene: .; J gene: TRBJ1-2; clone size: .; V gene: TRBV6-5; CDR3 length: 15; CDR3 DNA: TGTGCCAGCGGGGGCAGGGGAGGGGGAGTCTATGGCTACACCTTC; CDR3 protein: CASGGRGGGVYGYTF
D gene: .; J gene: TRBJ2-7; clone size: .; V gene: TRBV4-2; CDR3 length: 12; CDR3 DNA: TGTGCCAGCAGCCCTAGCACCCATAGTTTGTACTTC; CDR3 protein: CASSPSTHSLYF
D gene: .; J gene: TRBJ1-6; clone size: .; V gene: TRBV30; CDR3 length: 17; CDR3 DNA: TGTGCCTGGAGTCAAATCTTCGGACGTATAGAGGGGTCACCCCTCCACTTT; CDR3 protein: CAWSQIFGRIEGSPLHF
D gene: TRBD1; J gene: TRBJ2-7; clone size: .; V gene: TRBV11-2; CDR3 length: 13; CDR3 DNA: TGTGCCAGCGCCCTGACAGGGGTTCACGAGCAGTACTTC; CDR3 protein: CASALTGVHEQYF
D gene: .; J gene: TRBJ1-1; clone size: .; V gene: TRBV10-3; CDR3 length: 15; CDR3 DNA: TGTGCCATCACTACCCCGGGGGGGAAGAACACTGAAGCTTTCTTT; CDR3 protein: CAITTPGGKNTEAFF
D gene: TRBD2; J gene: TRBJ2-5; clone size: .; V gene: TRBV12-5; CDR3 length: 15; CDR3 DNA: TGTGCTAGTGGTTTGGGACTAGCGGTTCAAGAGACCCAGTACTTC; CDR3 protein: CASGLGLAVQETQYF
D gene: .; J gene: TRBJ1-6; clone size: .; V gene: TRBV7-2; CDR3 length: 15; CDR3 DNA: TGTGCCAGCAGCTTAGATCGGGGAGAGAATTCACCCCTCCACTTT; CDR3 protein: CASSLDRGENSPLHF
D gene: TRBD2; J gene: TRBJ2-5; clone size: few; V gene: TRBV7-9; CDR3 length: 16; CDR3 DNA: TGTGCCAGCAGCCCCCTAGGACTAGCGGTTATAGAGACCCAGTACTTC; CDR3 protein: CASSPLGLAVIETQYF